This T cell receptor beta chain appears in the sequencing data of a study of T cell repertoires in cytomegalovirus infection (dated 2019 in TCRdb). Background on the whole study: Peptide stimulations targeted recently identified HLA-C-restricted CMV epitopes, whose presentation resists viral immunomodulation, together with well-studied HLA-B-restricted epitopes. Donor HLA type was relevant to the analysis, as public TCR beta signatures indicated carriage of CMV infection together with the matching HLA type.

After removal of 1 base from V and 0 bases from J, the junction retains 1 base not matched to a gene. The CDR3, from cysteine to phenylalanine, totals 15 residues. Kept here is only the CDR3 DNA, which spans 45 bases and is read in frame from base 1. CDR1 LNHDA and CDR2 SQIVND were looked up in the germline V gene (reference sequence). Sequencing relied on an Illumina HiSeq 1500. The public reads were reanalyzed by TCRdb: fastp trimming at Q25, MiXCR alignment, in-frame beta chains only. Each record represents a unique CDR3 protein, reported with the most common genes and DNA among its rows. Present in this sample are around 100,000 distinct CDR3 sequences, roughly 40% of which were seen just once. The ten largest clones represent approximately 74% of the sample. The research as a whole found: The ex vivo response was dominated by HLA-C-restricted CMV-specific TCR beta clonotypes, which also provided the single most frequent clonotype in two of eight donors. In both this cohort and an independent roughly 330-donor cohort, the cumulative frequency of public TCR beta family members distinguished carriers of CMV infection plus the relevant HLA type.

This clonotype was seen once. It has no known antigen specificity. Base quality data are lacking; no much larger clone is found one base away. One read amounts to weak evidence. The treatment or condition label, as the study defines it: in vitro stimulation with specific CMV peptide epitopes to enrich CMV-specific T cells. This chain joins TRBV19 to TRBJ2-3, with TRBD2 matching 7 junction bases. The sample in question was CD8+ T cells from cultured PBMCs, obtained from culture after CMV antigen stimulation. This receptor was taken from a human donor in good health (CMV status not recorded). Some clones in this sample may be carry-over from other donors' samples. The CDR3 reads CASSIGTRSTDTQYF. DNA sequence: TGTGCCAGTAGTATAGGGACTAGGAGCACAGATACGCAGTATTTT.